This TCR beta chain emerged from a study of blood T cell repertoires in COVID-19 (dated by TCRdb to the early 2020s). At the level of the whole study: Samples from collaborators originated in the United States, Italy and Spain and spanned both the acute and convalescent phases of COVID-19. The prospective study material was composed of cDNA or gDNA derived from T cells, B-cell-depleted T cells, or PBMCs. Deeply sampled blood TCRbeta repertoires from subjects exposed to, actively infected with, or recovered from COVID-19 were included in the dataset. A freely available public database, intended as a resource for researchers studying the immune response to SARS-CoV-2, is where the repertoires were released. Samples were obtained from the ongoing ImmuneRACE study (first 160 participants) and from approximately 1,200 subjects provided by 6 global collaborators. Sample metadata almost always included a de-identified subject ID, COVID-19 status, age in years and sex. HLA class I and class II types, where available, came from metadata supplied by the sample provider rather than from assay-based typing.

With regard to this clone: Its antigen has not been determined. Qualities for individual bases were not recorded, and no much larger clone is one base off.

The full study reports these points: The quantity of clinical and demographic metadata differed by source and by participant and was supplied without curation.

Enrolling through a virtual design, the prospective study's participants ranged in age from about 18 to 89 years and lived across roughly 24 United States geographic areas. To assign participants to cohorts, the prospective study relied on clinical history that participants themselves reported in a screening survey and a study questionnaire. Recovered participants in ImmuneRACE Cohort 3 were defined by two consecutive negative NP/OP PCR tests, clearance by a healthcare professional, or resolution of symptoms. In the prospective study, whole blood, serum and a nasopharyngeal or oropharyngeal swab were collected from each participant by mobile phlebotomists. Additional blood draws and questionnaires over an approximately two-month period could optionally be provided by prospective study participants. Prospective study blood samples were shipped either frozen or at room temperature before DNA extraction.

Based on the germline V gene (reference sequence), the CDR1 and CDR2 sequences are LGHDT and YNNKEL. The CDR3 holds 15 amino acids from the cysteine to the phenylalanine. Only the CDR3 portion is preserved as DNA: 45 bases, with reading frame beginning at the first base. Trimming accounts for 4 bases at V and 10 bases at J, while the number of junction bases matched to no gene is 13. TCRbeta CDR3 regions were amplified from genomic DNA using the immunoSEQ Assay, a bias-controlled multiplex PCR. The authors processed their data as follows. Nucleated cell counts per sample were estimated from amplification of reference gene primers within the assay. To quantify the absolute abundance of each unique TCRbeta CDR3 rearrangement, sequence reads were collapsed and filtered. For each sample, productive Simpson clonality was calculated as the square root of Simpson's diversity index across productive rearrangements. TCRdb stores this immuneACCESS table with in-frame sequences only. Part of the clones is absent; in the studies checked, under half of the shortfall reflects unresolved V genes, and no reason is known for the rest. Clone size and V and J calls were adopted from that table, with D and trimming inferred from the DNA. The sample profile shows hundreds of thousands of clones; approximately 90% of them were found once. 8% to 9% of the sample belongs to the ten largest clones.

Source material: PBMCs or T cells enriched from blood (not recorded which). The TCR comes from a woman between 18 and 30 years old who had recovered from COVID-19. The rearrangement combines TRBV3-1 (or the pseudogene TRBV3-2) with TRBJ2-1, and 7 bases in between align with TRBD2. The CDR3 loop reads CASSLYAPGGPEQFF. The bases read TGTGCCAGCAGCCTCTACGCCCCGGGAGGACCGGAGCAGTTCTTC.